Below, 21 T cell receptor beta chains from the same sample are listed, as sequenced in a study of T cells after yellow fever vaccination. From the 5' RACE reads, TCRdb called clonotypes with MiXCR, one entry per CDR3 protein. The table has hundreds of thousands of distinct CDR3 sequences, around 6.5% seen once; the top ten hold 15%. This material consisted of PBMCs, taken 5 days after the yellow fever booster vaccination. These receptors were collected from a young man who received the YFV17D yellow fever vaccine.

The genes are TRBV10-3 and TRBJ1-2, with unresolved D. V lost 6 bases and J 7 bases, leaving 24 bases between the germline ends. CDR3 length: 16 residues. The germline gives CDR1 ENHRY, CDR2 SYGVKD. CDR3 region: CAIRMSETGSFLGYTF. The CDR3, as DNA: TGTGCCATCAGGATGTCCGAGACGGGGTCTTTCCTTGGCTACACCTTC.

CDR3 amino acids: CSARGGGLAGEVSYNEQFF. DNA for the CDR3: TGCAGTGCTAGAGGGGGGGGACTAGCGGGAGAGGTATCCTACAATGAGCAGTTCTTC. This sequence joins TRBV20-1 and TRBJ2-1; 14 bases are shared with TRBD2. Germline assignment: CDR1 DFQATT and CDR2 SNEGSKA (reference sequence). The CDR3 totals 19 residues. V shed 1 base and J 1 base; nucleotides not matched to a gene: 9.

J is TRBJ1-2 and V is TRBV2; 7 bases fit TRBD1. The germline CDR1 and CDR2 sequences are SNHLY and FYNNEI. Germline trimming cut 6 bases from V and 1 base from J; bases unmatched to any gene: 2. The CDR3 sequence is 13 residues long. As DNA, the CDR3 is TGTGCCAGCAGGGGACAGCTTAACTATGGCTACACCTTC. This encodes CASRGQLNYGYTF.

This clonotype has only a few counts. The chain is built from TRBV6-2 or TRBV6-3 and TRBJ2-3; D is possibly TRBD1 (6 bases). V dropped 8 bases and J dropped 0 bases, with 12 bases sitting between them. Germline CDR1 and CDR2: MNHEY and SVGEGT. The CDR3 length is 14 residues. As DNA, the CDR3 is TGTGCCAGCGGACAGCTCGATAGCACAGATACGCAGTATTTT. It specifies CASGQLDSTDTQYF.

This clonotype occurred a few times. The CDR3 bases are TGTGCCAGCAGCTTAGATTATTTGATGGCGGCCAAAGAGACCCAGTACTTC. Encoded protein: CASSLDYLMAAKETQYF. This sequence joins TRBV11-2 and TRBJ2-5; D gene uncertain. In germline, CDR1 is SGHAT, CDR2 FQNNGV. Trimming removed 0 bases at V and 3 bases at J, with 17 bases between. The CDR3 covers 17 residues. The entire variable domain, with the rest obtained from reference TRBV11-2 and TRBJ2-5, is as follows: EAGVAQSPRYKIIEKRQSVAFWCNPISGHATLYWYQQILGQGPKLLIQFQNNGVVDDSQLPKDRFSAERLKGVDSTLKIQPAKLEDSAVYLCASSLDYLMAAKETQYFGPGTRLLVL.

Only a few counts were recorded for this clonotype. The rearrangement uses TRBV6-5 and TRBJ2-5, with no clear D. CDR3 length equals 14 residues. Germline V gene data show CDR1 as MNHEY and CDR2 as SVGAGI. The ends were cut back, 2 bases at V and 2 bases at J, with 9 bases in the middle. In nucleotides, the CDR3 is TGTGCCAGCAGTTACGTCAGTTTACAAGAGACCCAGTACTTC. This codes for CASSYVSLQETQYF.

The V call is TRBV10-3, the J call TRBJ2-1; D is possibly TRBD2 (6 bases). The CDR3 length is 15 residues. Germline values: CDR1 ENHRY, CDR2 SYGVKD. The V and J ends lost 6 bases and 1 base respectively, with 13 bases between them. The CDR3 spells CAIRGSGLSYNEQFF. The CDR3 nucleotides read TGTGCCATCAGAGGAAGCGGGTTATCCTACAATGAGCAGTTCTTC.

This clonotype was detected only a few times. The CDR3 protein is CASSYSQGASGELFF. The CDR3 DNA reads TGTGCCAGCAGTTACTCGCAGGGGGCCTCCGGGGAGCTGTTTTTT. J is TRBJ2-2 and V is TRBV6-5, with 8 bases aligning to TRBD1. Germline CDR1 and CDR2: MNHEY and SVGAGI. CDR3 length: 15 residues. Losses at the gene ends were 0 bases for V and 6 bases for J; bases not matched to a gene: 3.

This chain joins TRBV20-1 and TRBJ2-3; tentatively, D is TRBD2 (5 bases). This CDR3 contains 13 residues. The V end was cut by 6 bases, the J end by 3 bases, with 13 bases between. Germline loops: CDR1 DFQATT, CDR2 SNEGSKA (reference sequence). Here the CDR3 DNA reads TGCAGTGCAATCTCTAGCAGAACAGATACGCAGTATTTT. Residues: CSAISSRTDTQYF.

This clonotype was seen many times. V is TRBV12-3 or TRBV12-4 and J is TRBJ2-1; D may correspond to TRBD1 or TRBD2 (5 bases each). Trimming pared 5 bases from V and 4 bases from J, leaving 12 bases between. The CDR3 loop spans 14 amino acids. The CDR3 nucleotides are TGTGCCAGCAGTCCCGGGACGTCATACAATGAGCAGTTCTTC. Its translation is CASSPGTSYNEQFF.

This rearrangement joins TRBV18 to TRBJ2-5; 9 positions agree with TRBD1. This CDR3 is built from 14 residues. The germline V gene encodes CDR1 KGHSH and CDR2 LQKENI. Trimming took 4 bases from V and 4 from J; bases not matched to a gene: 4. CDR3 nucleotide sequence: TGTGCCAGCTCACGGAACAGGGGGCGAGAGACCCAGTACTTC. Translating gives CASSRNRGRETQYF.

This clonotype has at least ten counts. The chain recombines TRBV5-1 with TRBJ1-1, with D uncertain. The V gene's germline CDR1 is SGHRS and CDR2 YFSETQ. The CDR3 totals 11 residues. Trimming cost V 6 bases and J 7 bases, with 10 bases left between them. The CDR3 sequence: CASNNNHEAFF. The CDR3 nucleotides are TGCGCCAGCAACAATAACCATGAAGCTTTCTTT.

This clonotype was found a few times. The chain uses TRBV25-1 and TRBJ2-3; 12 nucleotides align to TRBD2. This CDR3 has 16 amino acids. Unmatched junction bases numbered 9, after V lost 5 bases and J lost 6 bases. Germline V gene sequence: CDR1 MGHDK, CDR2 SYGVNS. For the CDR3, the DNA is TGTGCCAGCAGTCCTCGGACTAGCGGGATTGGGGATACGCAGTATTTT. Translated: CASSPRTSGIGDTQYF.

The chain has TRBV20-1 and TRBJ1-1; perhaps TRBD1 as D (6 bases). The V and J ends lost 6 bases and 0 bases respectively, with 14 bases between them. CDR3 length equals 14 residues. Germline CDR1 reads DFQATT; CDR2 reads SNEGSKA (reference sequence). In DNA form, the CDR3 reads TGCAGTGCCACAGGGCTAATAATGAACACTGAAGCTTTCTTT. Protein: CSATGLIMNTEAFF.

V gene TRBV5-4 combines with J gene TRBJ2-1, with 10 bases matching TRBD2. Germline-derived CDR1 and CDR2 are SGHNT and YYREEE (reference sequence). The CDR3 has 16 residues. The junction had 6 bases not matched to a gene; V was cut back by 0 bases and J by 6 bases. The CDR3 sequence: CASSLGRTSGLNEQFF. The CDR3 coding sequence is TGTGCCAGCAGCTTGGGAAGGACTAGCGGCCTCAATGAGCAGTTCTTC.

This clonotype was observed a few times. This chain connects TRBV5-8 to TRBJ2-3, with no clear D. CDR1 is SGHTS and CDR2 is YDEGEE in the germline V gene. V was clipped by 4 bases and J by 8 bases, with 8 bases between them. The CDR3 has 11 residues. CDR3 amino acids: CASSPSSTQYF. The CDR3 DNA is TGTGCCAGCAGCCCTTCAAGTACGCAGTATTTT.

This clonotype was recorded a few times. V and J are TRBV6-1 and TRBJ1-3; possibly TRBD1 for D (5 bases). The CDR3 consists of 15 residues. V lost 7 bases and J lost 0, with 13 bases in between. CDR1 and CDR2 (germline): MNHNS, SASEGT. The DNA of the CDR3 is TGTGCCAGCACCTTGGGGACTATCTCTGGAAACACCATATATTTT. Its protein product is CASTLGTISGNTIYF.

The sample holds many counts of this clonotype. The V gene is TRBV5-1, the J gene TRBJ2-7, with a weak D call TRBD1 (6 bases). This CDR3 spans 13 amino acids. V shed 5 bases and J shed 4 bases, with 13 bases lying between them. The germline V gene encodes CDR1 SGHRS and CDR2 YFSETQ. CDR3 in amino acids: CASSLDSDYEQYF. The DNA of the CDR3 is TGCGCCAGCAGTCTGGACAGTGATTACGAGCAGTACTTC. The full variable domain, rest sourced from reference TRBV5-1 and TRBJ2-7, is KAGVTQTPRYLIKTRGQQVTLSCSPISGHRSVSWYQQTPGQGLQFLFEYFSETQRNKGNFPGRFSGRQFSNSRSEMNVSTLELGDSALYLCASSLDSDYEQYFGPGTRLTVT.

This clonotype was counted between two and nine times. CDR3 bases: TGCGCCAGCAGCTTGGTCGTAGCGGGAGAATATGAGCAGTTCTTC. Its protein product is CASSLVVAGEYEQFF. The rearrangement links TRBV5-1 to TRBJ2-1; 9 bases match TRBD2. Germline trimming cut 0 bases from V and 8 bases from J; bases unmatched to any gene: 6. This CDR3 contains 15 residues. CDR1 is SGHRS and CDR2 is YFSETQ in the germline V gene.

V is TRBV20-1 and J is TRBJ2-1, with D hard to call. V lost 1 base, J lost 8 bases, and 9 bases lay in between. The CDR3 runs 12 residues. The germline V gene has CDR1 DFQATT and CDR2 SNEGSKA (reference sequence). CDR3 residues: CSARGGRDEQFF. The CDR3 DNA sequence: TGCAGTGCTAGAGGGGGTAGGGATGAGCAGTTCTTC.

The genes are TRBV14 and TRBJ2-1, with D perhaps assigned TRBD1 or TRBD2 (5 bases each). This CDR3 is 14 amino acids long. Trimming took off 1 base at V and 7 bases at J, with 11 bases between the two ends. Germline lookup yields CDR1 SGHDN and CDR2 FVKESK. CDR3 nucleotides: TGTGCCAGCAGCCAAGCTTGGGGCGGGAATGAGCAGTTCTTC. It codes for CASSQAWGGNEQFF. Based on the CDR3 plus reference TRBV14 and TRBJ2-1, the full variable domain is EAGVTQFPSHSVIEKGQTVTLRCDPISGHDNLYWYRRVMGKEIKFLLHFVKESKQDESGMPNNRFLAERTGGTYSTLKVQPAELEDSGVYFCASSQAWGGNEQFFGPGTRLTVL.